Listed below are T cell receptor beta chains from one sample, sequenced in a study of blood T cell repertoires in COVID-19. Generated by immunoSEQ multiplex PCR, the TCRdb table keeps only in-frame clones and is missing some. The data contain about 140,000 clones, 65% to 80% of them singletons. The sample consisted of peripheral blood. The receptors were gathered from an elderly man with acute or convalescent COVID-19. Both conserved end residues are part of each CDR3. The D gene is left open where the match is weak. A row's size may be missing; if present it is once, few, many or a size class.

j_gene,d_gene,abundance,v_gene,CDR3nt,CDR3aa
TRBJ2-2,.,.,TRBV28,TGTGCCAGCAGTTTTGGGGGGGCTCACACCGGGGAGCTGTTTTTT,CASSFGGAHTGELFF
TRBJ1-5,TRBD1,.,TRBV5-6,TGTGCCAGCAGCAGGGGGACAGTACCTTTGGCCCAGCATTTT,CASSRGTVPLAQHF
TRBJ2-3,TRBD2,.,TRBV7-3,TGTGCCAGCAGCGCTCAGCGGGGGGGCGGTCAAGATACGCAGTATTTT,CASSAQRGGGQDTQYF
TRBJ1-2,.,.,TRBV6-2/TRBV6-3,TGTGCCAGCAGTACTGGGCCCTTCTTGGATGGCTACACCTTC,CASSTGPFLDGYTF
TRBJ1-4,.,.,TRBV28,TGTGCCAGCAGGGACTCGGGCCCGGGAGAAAAACTGTTTTTT,CASRDSGPGEKLFF
TRBJ2-7,TRBD1,.,TRBV7-3,TGTGCCAGCAGCCGACACACAGGGGACGAGCAGTACTTC,CASSRHTGDEQYF
TRBJ2-2,.,.,TRBV5-5,TGTGCCAGCAGCTTATACGCGGGCTTCACCGGGGAGCTGTTTTTT,CASSLYAGFTGELFF
TRBJ2-1,.,.,TRBV5-1,TGCGCCAGCAGCTTAATGGGGGCGGGAGATGGGCAGTTCTTC,CASSLMGAGDGQFF
TRBJ1-2,.,.,TRBV28,TGTGCCAGCAGTCTAACCGAGCAGGGGCAGGGAGGCTACACCTTC,CASSLTEQGQGGYTF
TRBJ1-2,.,few,TRBV6-1,TGTGCCAGCAGTGAAGCGGCGGGGGCGCGTGGCTACACCTTC,CASSEAAGARGYTF
TRBJ2-5,.,.,TRBV7-8,TGTGCCAGCAGCTTAGATAAAGAGACCCAGTACTTC,CASSLDKETQYF
TRBJ2-6,TRBD1,once,TRBV3-1/TRBV3-2,TGTGCCAGCAGTCGAATCGACGACAGGGCAGGAGGGGCCAACGTCCTGACTTTC,CASSRIDDRAGGANVLTF
TRBJ1-2,TRBD1,.,TRBV11-2,TGTGCCAGCAGCTCGGACAGGAACTATGGCTACACCTTC,CASSSDRNYGYTF
TRBJ1-1,.,.,TRBV18,TGTGCCAGCTCACCGGAGGGGAACACTGAAGCTTTCTTT,CASSPEGNTEAFF
TRBJ1-4,TRBD1,.,TRBV28,TGTGCCAGCAGTCAGGACAGGGCGCGGTCTGAAAAACTGTTTTTT,CASSQDRARSEKLFF
TRBJ1-1,TRBD1,.,TRBV5-4,TGTGCCAGCAGCTTGGAGGGGGCGCTTCGGACTGAAGCTTTCTTT,CASSLEGALRTEAFF
TRBJ1-4,.,.,TRBV28,TGTGCCAGCAGTCCCCCGACAGCAACTAATGAAAAACTGTTTTTT,CASSPPTATNEKLFF